Listed below are T cell receptor beta chains from one sample, sequenced in a study of blood T cell repertoires in COVID-19. Data came from immunoSEQ multiplex PCR; TCRdb stores just in-frame clones and leaves some out. The sample has about 210,000 clones, roughly nine tenths seen once. The sequencing sample was made of peripheral blood. These receptors all come from a man aged 30-40 years with acute or convalescent COVID-19. The CDR3 runs from the conserved cysteine through the conserved F or W. The D gene is left open where the match is weak. The size entry is marked missing in some rows and otherwise reads once, few, many or a size class.

len: 13; abundance: -; j_gene: TRBJ1-2; d_gene: -; v_gene: TRBV28; CDR3nt: TGTGCCAGCAGGTCCGGGGTAAACTATGGCTACACCTTC; CDR3aa: CASRSGVNYGYTF
len: 18; abundance: -; j_gene: TRBJ1-6; d_gene: -; v_gene: TRBV7-9; CDR3nt: TGTGCCAGCAGCCTAACCCTTTTACGGGACAAGGGTGATTCACCCCTCCACTTT; CDR3aa: CASSLTLLRDKGDSPLHF
len: 15; abundance: -; j_gene: TRBJ1-2; d_gene: TRBD1; v_gene: TRBV9; CDR3nt: TGTGCCAGCAGCGTAGCCCCACAGGGGGACTATGGCTACACCTTC; CDR3aa: CASSVAPQGDYGYTF
len: 15; abundance: once; j_gene: TRBJ1-4; d_gene: -; v_gene: TRBV21-1; CDR3nt: TGTGCCAGCAGCAATTGGTGCAGGGGCCGAGAAAAACTGTTTTTT; CDR3aa: CASSNWCRGREKLFF
len: 15; abundance: once; j_gene: TRBJ2-1; d_gene: TRBD1; v_gene: TRBV7-8; CDR3nt: TGTGCCAGCAGCTTAAGGACAGGGTACACCAATGAGCAGTTCTTC; CDR3aa: CASSLRTGYTNEQFF
len: 21; abundance: -; j_gene: TRBJ2-2; d_gene: TRBD1; v_gene: TRBV9; CDR3nt: TGTGCCAGCAGCGTAGGTCTTTCCTGGTTTTCGGCAGGGGGCTTTTCCGGGGAGCTGTTTTTT; CDR3aa: CASSVGLSWFSAGGFSGELFF
len: 18; abundance: -; j_gene: TRBJ1-3; d_gene: -; v_gene: TRBV18; CDR3nt: TGTGCCAGCTCACCACCGGGGACAAGTTTTAGCTCTGGAAACACCATATATTTT; CDR3aa: CASSPPGTSFSSGNTIYF
len: 16; abundance: -; j_gene: TRBJ2-3; d_gene: -; v_gene: TRBV15; CDR3nt: TGTGCCACCAGCCTAGGGAACAGCGGAAACACAGATACGCAGTATTTT; CDR3aa: CATSLGNSGNTDTQYF
len: 12; abundance: -; j_gene: TRBJ2-5; d_gene: -; v_gene: TRBV11-2; CDR3nt: TGTGCCAGCAGCCCAGGGTTAGAGACCCAGTACTTC; CDR3aa: CASSPGLETQYF
len: 11; abundance: -; j_gene: TRBJ2-3; d_gene: -; v_gene: TRBV28; CDR3nt: TGTGCCAGCAGCCGCCGGGATACGCAGTATTTT; CDR3aa: CASSRRDTQYF
len: 15; abundance: -; j_gene: TRBJ1-1; d_gene: TRBD1; v_gene: TRBV4-2; CDR3nt: TGTGCCAGCAGCCAAGAAGGCAGGGGGAGCACTGAAGCTTTCTTT; CDR3aa: CASSQEGRGSTEAFF
len: 14; abundance: -; j_gene: TRBJ2-3; d_gene: -; v_gene: TRBV30; CDR3nt: TGTGCCTGGGAGGAGGGCCGAGGGGCAGATACGCAGTATTTT; CDR3aa: CAWEEGRGADTQYF
len: 18; abundance: -; j_gene: TRBJ2-3; d_gene: TRBD2; v_gene: TRBV27; CDR3nt: TGTGCCAGCAGTTTTAGGGGGCCCGGGACTAGCAACACAGATACGCAGTATTTT; CDR3aa: CASSFRGPGTSNTDTQYF
len: 13; abundance: -; j_gene: TRBJ1-2; d_gene: -; v_gene: TRBV28; CDR3nt: TGTGCCAGCAGCCGACAGGTAGAATATGGCTACACCTTC; CDR3aa: CASSRQVEYGYTF
len: 15; abundance: -; j_gene: TRBJ2-5; d_gene: -; v_gene: TRBV7-2; CDR3nt: TGTGCCAGCAGCTTAATGTGGCGGGAAGGGGAGACCCAGTACTTC; CDR3aa: CASSLMWREGETQYF
len: 13; abundance: -; j_gene: TRBJ1-1; d_gene: -; v_gene: TRBV12-3/TRBV12-4; CDR3nt: TGTGCCAGCAGTATTACAGGATTTACTGAAGCTTTCTTT; CDR3aa: CASSITGFTEAFF
len: 14; abundance: -; j_gene: TRBJ2-7; d_gene: -; v_gene: TRBV3-1/TRBV3-2; CDR3nt: TGTGCCAGCAGCCAAGCCAGGCAGGGGAACGAGCAGTACTTC; CDR3aa: CASSQARQGNEQYF
len: 12; abundance: -; j_gene: TRBJ2-1; d_gene: -; v_gene: TRBV28; CDR3nt: TGTGCCAGCAGTTTATTAAACACAAGGAGGTTCTTC; CDR3aa: CASSLLNTRRFF